These 9 T cell receptor beta chains were sequenced from one sample in a study of response to subunit inactivated influenza vaccine. Each CDR3 protein gets one entry after TCRdb re-called the RT-PCR reads with MiXCR. The sample lists 500,000 to 600,000 distinct CDR3 sequences, around 10% occurring once. The data were also submitted as part of a second study, on T cells expressing NK-cell markers. That paper notes: UMI-tagged 5'RACE template switching yielded the TCR beta cDNA.

Sequencing was performed on PBMCs from blood, taken on the day of vaccination. All receptors come from a man over 45 who received an inactivated influenza vaccine.

The CDR3 DNA follows: TGTGCCAGCAGCAAACAGATTTACACTGAAGCTTTCTTT. Translation: CASSKQIYTEAFF. The chain joins TRBV3-1 to TRBJ1-1; D gene uncertain. Germline V lookup: CDR1 LGHDT, CDR2 YNNKEL (reference sequence). With 5 bases removed from V and 3 bases from J, the gap between germline ends came to 10 bases. This CDR3 has 13 residues.

Ten or more counts support this clonotype. The rearrangement links TRBV3-1 to TRBJ2-2; D unresolved. With 4 bases removed from V and 4 bases from J, the gap between germline ends came to 16 bases. CDR1 is LGHDT and CDR2 is YNNKEL in the germline V gene (reference sequence). The CDR3 is made up of 16 amino acids. The CDR3 sequence: CASSRGIGMITGELFF. The CDR3 bases are TGTGCCAGCAGCCGGGGAATAGGAATGATCACCGGGGAGCTGTTTTTT.

This clonotype was counted between two and nine times. The chain has TRBV28 and TRBJ2-6; D unresolved. CDR1 is MDHEN, CDR2 SYDVKM, per germline. The CDR3 is 17 residues long. Trimming shortened V by 3 bases and J by 0 bases, and 12 bases separated the two germline ends. The DNA of the CDR3 is TGTGCCAGCAGTTTCAGCCCGGGTTCCTCTGGGGCCAACGTCCTGACTTTC. It codes for CASSFSPGSSGANVLTF.

The chain recombines TRBV7-6 with TRBJ2-1; 7 bases fit TRBD1. V dropped 6 bases and J dropped 4; count of bases not matched to a gene: 6. Germline loops: CDR1 SGHVS, CDR2 FNYEAQ. This CDR3 is built from 14 residues. The CDR3 loop reads CASSHRGRYNEQFF. The CDR3 DNA follows: TGTGCCAGCAGTCACAGGGGCAGATACAATGAGCAGTTCTTC.

The chain has TRBV5-1 and TRBJ2-3; 7 positions agree with TRBD2. Germline values: CDR1 SGHRS, CDR2 YFSETQ. This CDR3 spans 16 amino acids. The trim removed 0 bases at V and 0 bases at J, leaving 4 bases unmatched. Here the CDR3 reads CASSLVGLGSTDTQYF. For the CDR3, the DNA is TGCGCCAGCAGCTTGGTTGGACTAGGCAGCACAGATACGCAGTATTTT.

The chain uses TRBV6-2 or TRBV6-3 and TRBJ2-3; D is ambiguous. The V gene lost 0 bases and the J gene lost 6 bases, with 7 bases spanning the gap. Germline V lookup: CDR1 MNHEY, CDR2 SVGEGT. The CDR3 has 13 amino acids. CDR3 residues: CASSYSRFDTQYF. The CDR3, as DNA: TGTGCCAGCAGTTACTCCAGGTTTGATACGCAGTATTTT.

Many counts were recorded for this clonotype. The rearrangement links TRBV12-3 or TRBV12-4 to TRBJ2-3; 7 bases align to TRBD1. The CDR3 totals 13 residues. V dropped 8 bases and J dropped 2; count of bases not matched to a gene: 4. The CDR3 DNA reads as TGTGCCAGCGGACAGGCCCACACAGATACGCAGTATTTT. Translated: CASGQAHTDTQYF.

V and J are TRBV15 and TRBJ2-3, with a weak D call TRBD2 (5 bases). Germline V gives CDR1 LNHNV, CDR2 YYDKDF (reference sequence). The V and J ends lost 5 bases and 4 bases respectively, with 16 bases between them. The length of the CDR3 is 15 residues. The CDR3 spells CATSPGIASPDTQYF. CDR3 sequence (DNA): TGTGCCACCAGCCCAGGCATCGCTAGCCCAGATACGCAGTATTTT. Supplemented by reference TRBV15 and TRBJ2-3, the full variable domain reads DAMVIQNPRYQVTQFGKPVTLSCSQTLNHNVMYWYQQKSSQAPKLLFHYYDKDFNNEADTPDNFQSRRPNTSFCFLDIRSPGLGDTAMYLCATSPGIASPDTQYFGPGTRLTVL.

This clonotype has only a few counts. The chain combines TRBV12-3 or TRBV12-4 with TRBJ2-2; no definite D call. Between the trimmed V and J ends, which lost 3 bases and 6 bases, there was a span of 8 bases. The CDR3 runs 13 residues. In nucleotides, the CDR3 is TGTGCCAGCAGTTTTTGGGGTCCCGGGGAGCTGTTTTTT. Translated: CASSFWGPGELFF.